One sample yielded the 29 T cell receptor beta chains listed below, sequenced in a study of neoadjuvant nivolumab and ipilimumab in lung cancer. Clones were sequenced by immunoSEQ multiplex PCR, and TCRdb holds only the in-frame ones, with some missing. Of tens of thousands of clones in the sample, 85% to 90% are singletons; the top ten hold over 3.5%. The sequencing used blood, collected before neoadjuvant nivolumab, alone or with ipilimumab. The receptors stem from an adult with non-small cell lung cancer. Some clones in this sample may be carry-over from other donors' samples.

The chain combines TRBV11-2 with TRBJ2-3, with 11 bases matching TRBD2. V lost 6 bases, J lost 2 bases, and 7 bases stayed unmatched. The CDR3 is 16 amino acids. Germline values: CDR1 SGHAT, CDR2 FQNNGV. The CDR3 DNA reads as TGTGCCAGCAGACCTTCGGGACTAGCGGCCACAGATACGCAGTATTTT. It is translated as CASRPSGLAATDTQYF.

V usage is TRBV27 and J usage is TRBJ1-2; perhaps TRBD1 as D (6 bases). V lost 0 bases to trimming and J lost 4 bases, with 12 bases between them. Germline loops: CDR1 MNHEY, CDR2 SMNVEV (reference sequence). This CDR3 region has 15 residues. CDR3: CASSLSPGASYGYTF. In DNA, the CDR3 is TGTGCCAGCAGTTTATCGCCGGGGGCGAGCTATGGCTACACCTTC.

J is TRBJ2-1 and V is TRBV11-3, with 9 nucleotides matching TRBD2. Per germline, CDR1 SGHNT and CDR2 YENEEA. The CDR3 loop spans 15 amino acids. Trimming took 3 bases from V and 9 from J; bases not matched to a gene: 9. CDR3 coding DNA: TGTGCCAGCAGCTTTGGGCTAGCGGGAAGTGGTGAGCAGTTCTTC. Translation: CASSFGLAGSGEQFF. Based on the CDR3 plus reference TRBV11-3 and TRBJ2-1, the full variable domain is EAGVVQSPRYKIIEKKQPVAFWCNPISGHNTLYWYLQNLGQGPELLIRYENEEAVDDSQLPKDRFSAERLKGVDSTLKIQPAELGDSAVYLCASSFGLAGSGEQFFGPGTRLTVL.

This chain links TRBV5-4 with TRBJ2-1; 7 bases fit TRBD1. The V gene's germline CDR1 is SGHNT and CDR2 YYREEE (reference sequence). This CDR3 is built from 15 residues. J was trimmed by 3 bases and V by 5 bases; bases with no gene match: 8. CDR3 nucleotides: TGTGCCAGCAGAGTTGACAGGGCGGACTACAATGAGCAGTTCTTC. It yields the protein CASRVDRADYNEQFF.

The gene calls are TRBV4-2 and TRBJ1-2; TRBD1 might be the D (5 bases). CDR3 length: 14 amino acids. Trimming pared 0 bases from V and 13 bases from J, leaving 18 bases between. Germline CDR1 LGHNA, CDR2 YNFKEQ. This CDR3 is CASSQDQRGSSATF. In DNA form, the CDR3 reads TGTGCCAGCAGCCAAGATCAAAGGGGCAGTTCGGCCACCTTC.

The chain employs TRBV6-5 and TRBJ2-3, with D perhaps being TRBD1 or TRBD2 (5 bases each). The V end lost 2 bases, the J end lost 2 bases, and 8 bases lay between the germline ends. Germline V gene lookup returns CDR1 MNHEY and CDR2 SVGAGI. This CDR3 has 14 residues. The CDR3 loop reads CASSYRDPTDTQYF. The CDR3 DNA reads as TGTGCCAGCAGTTACCGGGACCCCACAGATACGCAGTATTTT.

The rearrangement joins TRBV25-1 to TRBJ1-5, with D perhaps matching TRBD1 (5 bases). Trimming took off 3 bases at V and 1 base at J, with 13 bases between the two ends. The CDR3 sequence is 16 residues long. Germline loops: CDR1 MGHDK, CDR2 SYGVNS. Here the CDR3 DNA reads TGTGCCAGCAGTGAGGCAGGGATATCCAGCAATCAGCCCCAGCATTTT. Translation: CASSEAGISSNQPQHF.

As regards this clone: Its ends do not fully match the called genes, so a read error is possible. The rearrangement links TRBV7-7 to TRBJ2-1; TRBD2 agrees at 7 bases. Germline CDR1 SSHAT, CDR2 FNYEAQ (reference sequence). The CDR3 extends over 14 amino acids. In DNA form, the CDR3 reads TGTGCTAGCAGCCCCCGCCCCTCACTAGCGGAGCAGTTCTTC. Translating it yields CASSPRPSLAEQFF.

This chain connects TRBV21-1 to TRBJ1-2; the DNA was not compared with TRBD1, the D call given in the table. TRBV21-1 is a pseudogene. This CDR3 has 13 residues. The CDR3 DNA reads TGTGCCAGCAGCAAGGACAGGGAATATGGCTACACCTTC. Translation: CASSKDREYGYTF.

V is TRBV27 and J is TRBJ1-1; D gene uncertain. CDR3 length: 12 residues. Trimming pared 4 bases from V and 4 bases from J, leaving 7 bases between. Germline V lookup: CDR1 MNHEY, CDR2 SMNVEV (reference sequence). The CDR3, as DNA: TGTGCCAGCAGTTCAGGAGTCACTGAAGCTTTCTTT. Its protein product is CASSSGVTEAFF.

The chain recombines TRBV29-1 with TRBJ1-2, with 10 bases lining up with TRBD1. Unmatched junction bases numbered 14, after V lost 6 bases and J lost 4 bases. Germline values: CDR1 SQVTM, CDR2 ANQGSEA. The CDR3 runs 16 residues. CDR3: CSVVVGGDRGSYGYTF. DNA of the CDR3: TGCAGCGTCGTTGTGGGGGGGGACAGGGGTAGCTATGGCTACACCTTC. The full variable domain, rest sourced from reference TRBV29-1 and TRBJ1-2, is SAVISQKPSRDICQRGTSLTIQCQVDSQVTMMFWYRQQPGQSLTLIATANQGSEATYESGFVIDKFPISRPNLTFSTLTVSNMSPEDSSIYLCSVVVGGDRGSYGYTFGSGTRLTVV.

This chain joins TRBV5-1 and TRBJ2-3; the D gene is possibly TRBD2 (5 bases). Per the germline V gene, CDR1 is SGHRS and CDR2 is YFSETQ. The CDR3 consists of 16 residues. Trimming left V 0 bases short and J 2 bases short, with 13 bases between. CDR3 nucleotides: TGCGCCAGCAGCTTGGCCCGGAGAGGGCTCACAGATACGCAGTATTTT. It translates to CASSLARRGLTDTQYF.

The rearrangement links TRBV5-1 to TRBJ1-1; the match to TRBD1 covers 7 bases. V lost 3 bases and J lost 8; bases outside the gene matches: 4. Germline V gene lookup returns CDR1 SGHRS and CDR2 YFSETQ. There are 12 residues in the CDR3. The CDR3 nucleotides read TGCGCCAGCAGCTACTACAGGGGAGAAGCTTTCTTT. It codes for CASSYYRGEAFF.

The chain is built from TRBV30 and TRBJ2-7, with D uncertain. Germline CDR1 GTSNPN, CDR2 SVGIG (reference sequence). The CDR3 length is 13 residues. Trimming shortened V by 0 bases and J by 7 bases, and 13 bases separated the two germline ends. CDR3 in amino acids: CAWSVSPGPEQYF. CDR3 sequence (DNA): TGTGCCTGGAGTGTATCTCCGGGCCCAGAGCAGTACTTC.

This clone has a single count. The chain carries TRBV5-1 and TRBJ1-3, with D hard to call. The CDR3 extends over 15 amino acids. Trimming left V 4 bases short and J 3 bases short, with 14 bases between. The V gene's germline CDR1 is SGHRS and CDR2 YFSETQ. The CDR3 DNA reads as TGCGCCAGCAGCCCAACGGTCCAGAATGGAAACACCATATATTTT. Protein product: CASSPTVQNGNTIYF.

The chain combines TRBV2 with TRBJ2-5; no clear D gene. Germline V gene lookup returns CDR1 SNHLY and CDR2 FYNNEI. This CDR3 has 15 amino acids. Trimming removed 2 bases at V and 4 bases at J, with 14 bases between. The CDR3 loop is CASSEWLVERETQYF. The CDR3 bases are TGTGCCAGCAGTGAATGGCTAGTTGAGCGAGAGACCCAGTACTTC.

The V and J genes are TRBV30 and TRBJ1-1, with a tentative D call TRBD1 (5 bases). The CDR3 sequence is 13 residues long. V gave up 7 bases and J gave up 5 bases, with 17 bases separating them. The germline gives CDR1 GTSNPN, CDR2 SVGIG (reference sequence). The CDR3 region is CALTRGLGTEAFF. The DNA for the CDR3 is TGTGCCTTGACTCGGGGCTTAGGAACTGAAGCTTTCTTT.

The rearrangement links TRBV7-6 to TRBJ2-7; TRBD2 agrees at 11 bases. Germline loops: CDR1 SGHVS, CDR2 FNYEAQ. Germline trimming cut 4 bases from V and 2 bases from J; bases unmatched to any gene: 7. There are 16 residues in the CDR3. CDR3 protein: CASSSRTSGQTYEQYF. The CDR3, as DNA: TGTGCCAGCAGCTCCAGGACTAGCGGGCAGACCTACGAGCAGTACTTC. The complete variable domain, with remaining parts taken from reference TRBV7-6 and TRBJ2-7, reads GAGVSQSPRYKVTKRGQDVALRCDPISGHVSLYWYRQALGQGPEFLTYFNYEAQQDKSGLPNDRFSAERPEGSISTLTIQRTEQRDSAMYRCASSSRTSGQTYEQYFGPGTRLTVT.

The V and J genes are TRBV5-1 and TRBJ2-5, with TRBD1 matching 8 bases. The CDR3 contains 15 residues. V dropped 4 bases and J dropped 3; count of bases not matched to a gene: 8. Germline CDR1 is SGHRS and CDR2 is YFSETQ. The CDR3 DNA follows: TGCGCCAGCAGCGCCCAGGGGGCGGGCGAAGAGACCCAGTACTTC. This gives the protein CASSAQGAGEETQYF.

The gene calls are TRBV5-1 and TRBJ1-5; perhaps TRBD1 as D (5 bases). Germline loops: CDR1 SGHRS, CDR2 YFSETQ. Trimming cost V 0 bases and J 5 bases, with 9 bases left between them. The CDR3 loop spans 14 amino acids. The CDR3 coding sequence is TGCGCCAGCAGCTTGGCCGGGGGGGATCAGCCCCAGCATTTT. Its protein is CASSLAGGDQPQHF.

J is TRBJ2-7 and V is TRBV7-6; D perhaps matches TRBD1 (6 bases). V was pared by 6 bases and J by 9 bases, with 21 bases between. This CDR3 has 14 amino acids. CDR1 SGHVS and CDR2 FNYEAQ come from the germline V gene. The chain's CDR3 is CASSPGQPTTGQYF. CDR3 DNA: TGTGCCAGCAGTCCCGGACAGCCCACTACAGGGCAGTACTTC.

This chain joins TRBV4-2 and TRBJ2-1; 7 bases line up with TRBD1. J lost 7 bases, V lost 2 bases, and 5 bases had no gene match. Germline V lookup: CDR1 LGHNA, CDR2 YNFKEQ. This CDR3 region has 14 residues. CDR3 sequence (DNA): TGTGCCAGCAGCCAAAGGACAGGTGGGAATGAGCAGTTCTTC. This sequence encodes CASSQRTGGNEQFF.

CDR3 bases: TGTGCCAGTAGTTATGACAGGGATTACGAGCAGTACTTC. Translation gives CASSYDRDYEQYF. The genes are TRBV19 and TRBJ2-7, with TRBD1 identical over 7 bases. J was trimmed by 4 bases and V by 5 bases; bases with no gene match: 5. Germline V gene sequence: CDR1 LNHDA, CDR2 SQIVND (reference sequence). This CDR3 spans 13 amino acids.

The CDR3 here is CASTGAGFTGELFF. The CDR3 nucleotides are TGTGCCAGCACCGGGGCCGGGTTCACCGGGGAGCTGTTTTTT. The chain combines TRBV6-1 with TRBJ2-2; tentatively, D is TRBD1 or TRBD2 (5 bases each). This CDR3 is 14 amino acids long. The V end was cut by 7 bases, the J end by 4 bases, with 13 bases between. Germline lookup yields CDR1 MNHNS and CDR2 SASEGT.

The rearrangement joins TRBV7-2 to TRBJ2-7; no clear D. The CDR3 is made up of 15 amino acids. Germline loops: CDR1 SGHTA, CDR2 FQGNSA. The V end was cut by 1 base, the J end by 5 bases, with 15 bases between. The CDR3 protein is CASSLVGRFSDEQYF. For the CDR3, the DNA is TGTGCCAGCAGCTTAGTGGGCAGATTTTCGGACGAGCAGTACTTC.

The chain joins TRBV30 to TRBJ2-3, with a tentative D call TRBD2 (6 bases). This CDR3 region has 12 residues. The germline V gene has CDR1 GTSNPN and CDR2 SVGIG (reference sequence). With 4 bases removed from V and 5 bases from J, the gap between germline ends came to 10 bases. In DNA, the CDR3 is TGTGCCTGGATCCCGCGGGGAGATACGCAGTATTTT. This gives the protein CAWIPRGDTQYF.

The chain has TRBV4-3 and TRBJ2-3; D gene unclear. This CDR3 has 15 amino acids. V was trimmed by 2 bases and J by 2 bases, leaving 11 bases between them. Per the germline V gene, CDR1 is LGHNA and CDR2 is YSLEER. The CDR3 DNA reads as TGCGCCAGCAGCCAACAGGCTAGTTTCACAGATACGCAGTATTTT. Its protein product is CASSQQASFTDTQYF.

The chain recombines TRBV2 with TRBJ2-7; 13 bases agree with TRBD2. Unmatched junction bases numbered 4, after V lost 8 bases and J lost 3 bases. This CDR3 is built from 14 residues. Looked up from germline, CDR1 is SNHLY and CDR2 is FYNNEI. CDR3 bases: TGTGCCAGCGGGAGACTAGCGGGAGGCTACGAGCAGTACTTC. Protein: CASGRLAGGYEQYF.

The chain employs TRBV29-1 and TRBJ1-2, with D tentatively TRBD1 (5 bases). CDR3 length: 12 residues. The V and J ends lost 8 bases and 4 bases respectively, with 14 bases between them. Germline CDR1 and CDR2: SQVTM and ANQGSEA. CDR3 sequence: CSPTGGSYGYTF. In DNA form, the CDR3 reads TGCAGCCCAACGGGGGGAAGCTATGGCTACACCTTC.